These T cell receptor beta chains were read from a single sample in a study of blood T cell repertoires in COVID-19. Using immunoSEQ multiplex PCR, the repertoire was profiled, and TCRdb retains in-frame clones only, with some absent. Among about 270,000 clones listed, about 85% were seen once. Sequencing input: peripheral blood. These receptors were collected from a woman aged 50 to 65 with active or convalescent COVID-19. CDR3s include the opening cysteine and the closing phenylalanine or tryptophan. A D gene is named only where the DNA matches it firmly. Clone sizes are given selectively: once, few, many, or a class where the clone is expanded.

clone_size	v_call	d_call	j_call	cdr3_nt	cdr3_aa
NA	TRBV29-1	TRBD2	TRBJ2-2	TGCAGCGTTGGCTTAGCGGGAGGGACCGGGGAGCTGTTTTTT	CSVGLAGGTGELFF
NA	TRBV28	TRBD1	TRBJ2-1	TGTGCCAGCAGTTCTCCACTGGTTAAGACAGGGGGCTCTAATGAGCAGTTCTTC	CASSSPLVKTGGSNEQFF
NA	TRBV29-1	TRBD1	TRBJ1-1	TGCAGCGCGAGACAGGGGGCCTGGAACACTGAAGCTTTCTTT	CSARQGAWNTEAFF
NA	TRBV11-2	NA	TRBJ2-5	TGTGCCAGCAGCCCGTACCAAGAGACCCAGTACTTC	CASSPYQETQYF
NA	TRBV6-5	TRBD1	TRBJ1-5	TGTGCCAGCAGTTCGGACAGGGCCGGGGGTCAGCCCCAGCATTTT	CASSSDRAGGQPQHF
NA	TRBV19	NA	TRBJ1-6	TGTGCCAGTGGAGTGAGCTCCTATAATTCACCCCTCCACTTT	CASGVSSYNSPLHF
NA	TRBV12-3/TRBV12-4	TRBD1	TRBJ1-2	TGTGCCAGCAGCCGACAGGGGGCGGGGGGCTACACCTTC	CASSRQGAGGYTF
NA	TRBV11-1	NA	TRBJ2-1	TGTGCCAGCAGCTTAGTACTAGAGGACGGCAATGAGCAGTTCTTC	CASSLVLEDGNEQFF
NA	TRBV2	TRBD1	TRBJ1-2	TGTGCCAGCAGCAGGGACAGGGGCTTTGGTGGCTACACCTTC	CASSRDRGFGGYTF
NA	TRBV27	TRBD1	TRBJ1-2	TGTGCCAGCGCATACACAGGGGGCGAGGGCTACACCTTC	CASAYTGGEGYTF
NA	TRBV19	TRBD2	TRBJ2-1	TGTGCCAGTAGTATAGTGCTAGCGGGAGGGAATGAGCAGTTCTTC	CASSIVLAGGNEQFF
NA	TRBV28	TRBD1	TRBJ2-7	TGTGCCAGCAGTCCCCGTCGGGACAGAACCTACGAGCAGTACTTC	CASSPRRDRTYEQYF
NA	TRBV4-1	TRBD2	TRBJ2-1	TGCGCCAGCAGCCAAGGGAGGTTAGCGGGATACAATGAGCAGTTCTTC	CASSQGRLAGYNEQFF
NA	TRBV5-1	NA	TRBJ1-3	TGCGCCAGCAGCCTTTGGGGCTCCCCCGCTGGAAACACCATATATTTT	CASSLWGSPAGNTIYF
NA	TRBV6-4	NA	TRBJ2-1	TGTGCCAGCAGTGATCAGGGAGGCTCCCCGCAGTTCTTC	CASSDQGGSPQFF
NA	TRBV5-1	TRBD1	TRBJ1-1	TGCGCCAGCAGTTCAGGGGGATCTGAAGCTTTCTTT	CASSSGGSEAFF
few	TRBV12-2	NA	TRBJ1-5	TGTGCAAGTCGCTCCTCCCAGGGACAGGGGTCCCCTCAGCCCCAGCATTTT	CASRSSQGQGSPQPQHF
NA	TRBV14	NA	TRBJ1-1	TGTGCCAGCAGCCGAGGACAGCCGTGGACTGAAGCTTTCTTT	CASSRGQPWTEAFF
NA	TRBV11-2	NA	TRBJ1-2	TGTGCCAGCAGCTACGGCCCTCTGACAGCGAACTATGGCTACACCTTC	CASSYGPLTANYGYTF
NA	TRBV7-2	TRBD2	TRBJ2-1	TGTGCCAGCACCAATAGCGGGAGGCGCGGGTCCTACAATGAGCAGTTCTTC	CASTNSGRRGSYNEQFF
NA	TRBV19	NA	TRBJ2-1	TGTGCCAGTATCGGCCGCGGCGCCTACTACAATGAGCAGTTCTTC	CASIGRGAYYNEQFF
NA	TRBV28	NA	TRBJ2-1	TGTGCCAGCAGTTTATTGGGGGCGGACAATGAGCAGTTCTTC	CASSLLGADNEQFF
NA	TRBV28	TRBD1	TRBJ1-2	TGTGCCAGCGCCCGCAGGGGGCTTGAGGGCTACACCTTC	CASARRGLEGYTF
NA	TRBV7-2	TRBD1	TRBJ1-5	TGTGCCAGCAGCCCGGGATACAGGGGGTTTCAGCCCCAGCATTTT	CASSPGYRGFQPQHF
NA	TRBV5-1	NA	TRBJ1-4	TGCGCCAGCAGCTTGGTTGGGCAGGGAGGTGAAAAACTGTTTTTT	CASSLVGQGGEKLFF
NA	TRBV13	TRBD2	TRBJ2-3	TGTGCCAGCAGGGTAGGGACTAGCGGGAGTTTCTACTTAAGCACAGATACGCAGTATTTT	CASRVGTSGSFYLSTDTQYF
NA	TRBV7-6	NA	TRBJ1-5	TGTGCCAGCAGCCCTCAGGGATTCAATCAGCCCCAGCATTTT	CASSPQGFNQPQHF
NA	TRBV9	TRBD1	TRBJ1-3	TGTGCCAGCAGCCCTGGGACAGCCAGTGGAAACACCATATATTTT	CASSPGTASGNTIYF
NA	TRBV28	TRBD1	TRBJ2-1	TGTGCCAGCAGTTTATTTTGGACAGGCGCGCGCCATGAGCAGTTCTTC	CASSLFWTGARHEQFF
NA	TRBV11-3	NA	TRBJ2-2	TGTGCCAGCAGCCAAGCTGCGGGGTACACCGGGGAGCTGTTTTTT	CASSQAAGYTGELFF
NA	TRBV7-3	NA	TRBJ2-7	TGTGCCAGCAGCTTACAAGGGGGACCCTACGAGCAGTACTTC	CASSLQGGPYEQYF
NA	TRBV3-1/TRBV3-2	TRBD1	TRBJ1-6	TGTGCCAGCAGCCAGGTGACAGGGGTTAATTCACCCCTCCACTTT	CASSQVTGVNSPLHF
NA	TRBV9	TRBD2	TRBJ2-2	TGTGCCAGCAGCGCCGGAATAGCGGGAGCCGCCGGGGAGCTGTTTTTT	CASSAGIAGAAGELFF
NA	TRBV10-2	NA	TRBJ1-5	TGCGCCAGCACTCCGCGGGATCCCGGAGTTTATAGCAATCAGCCCCAGCATTTT	CASTPRDPGVYSNQPQHF
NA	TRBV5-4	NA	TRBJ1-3	TGTGCCAGCAGCTTGGGGACATCTGGAAACACCATATATTTT	CASSLGTSGNTIYF
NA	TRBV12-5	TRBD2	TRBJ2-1	TGTGCTAGTGGTTTGGTACTCGGTAGCGGGAGGACTCACTACAATGAGCAGTTCTTC	CASGLVLGSGRTHYNEQFF
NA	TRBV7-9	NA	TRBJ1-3	TGTGCCAGCAGCCCCGCCGGCTCTGGAAACACCATATATTTT	CASSPAGSGNTIYF
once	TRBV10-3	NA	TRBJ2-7	TGTGCCATCAGTGACCTATACGAGCAGTACTTC	CAISDLYEQYF
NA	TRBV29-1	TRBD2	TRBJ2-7	TGCAGCGTTGTATGGGCTAGCGGGAGGAGTGAGCAGTACTTC	CSVVWASGRSEQYF
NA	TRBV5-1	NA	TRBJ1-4	TGCGCCAGCAGCTTGGGAGGCAGGGCTAATGAAAAACTGTTTTTT	CASSLGGRANEKLFF
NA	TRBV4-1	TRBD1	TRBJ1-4	TGCGCCAGCAGCCAAGGACAGGGCCTGGAGGAAAAACTGTTTTTT	CASSQGQGLEEKLFF
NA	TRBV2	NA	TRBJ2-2	TGTGCCAGCGGACTGGAATCCACCGGGGAGCTGTTTTTT	CASGLESTGELFF
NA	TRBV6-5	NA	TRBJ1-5	TGTGCCAGCGCGGGGCAGAGCAATCAGCCCCAGCATTTT	CASAGQSNQPQHF
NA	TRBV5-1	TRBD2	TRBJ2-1	TGCGCCGGGGCAACTAGCGGGAGCGATGAGCAGTTCTTC	CAGATSGSDEQFF
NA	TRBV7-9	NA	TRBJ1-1	TGTGCCAGCAGATCGGTGGGCAACACTGAAGCTTTCTTT	CASRSVGNTEAFF
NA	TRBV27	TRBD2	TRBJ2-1	TGTGCCAGCAGTTTACTAGCGGGAGTCGGTGAGCAGTTCTTC	CASSLLAGVGEQFF
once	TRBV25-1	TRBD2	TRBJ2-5	TGTGCCAGCAGCGGGGTGGCGGGAGCCCCTGAAGAGACCCAGTACTTC	CASSGVAGAPEETQYF
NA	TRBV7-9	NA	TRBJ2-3	TGTGCCAGCAGCCCTCCAGGTCCAGAAAAGGATACGCAGTATTTT	CASSPPGPEKDTQYF
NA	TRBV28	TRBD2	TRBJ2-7	TGTGCCAGCAGTGTCATTGGCTACCGGGAGGGCGAGCAGTACTTC	CASSVIGYREGEQYF
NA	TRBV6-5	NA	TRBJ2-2	TGTGCCAGCAGTCCGGGACTGCCCAACACCGGGGAGCTGTTTTTT	CASSPGLPNTGELFF
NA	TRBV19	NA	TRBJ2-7	TGTGCCAGTAGTATAGTCAGGGGGGCGACCTACGAGCAGTACTTC	CASSIVRGATYEQYF